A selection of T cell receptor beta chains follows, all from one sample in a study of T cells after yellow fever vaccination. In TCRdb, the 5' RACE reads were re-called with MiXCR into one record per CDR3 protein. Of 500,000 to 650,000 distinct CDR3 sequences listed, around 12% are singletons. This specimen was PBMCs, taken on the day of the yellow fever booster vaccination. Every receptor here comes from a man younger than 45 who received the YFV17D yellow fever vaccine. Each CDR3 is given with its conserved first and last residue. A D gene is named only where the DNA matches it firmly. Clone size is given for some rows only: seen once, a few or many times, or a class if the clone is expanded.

CDR3nt: TGTGCCAGCAGCTTCGGTCTAAGCTCCTACAATGAGCAGTTCTTC
CDR3aa: CASSFGLSSYNEQFF
d_gene: .
abundance: .
j_gene: TRBJ2-1
v_gene: TRBV7-2

CDR3nt: TGTGCCAGCAGCTTAGGGGGGCTCGGTAGCAATCAGCCCCAGCATTTT
CDR3aa: CASSLGGLGSNQPQHF
d_gene: .
abundance: few
j_gene: TRBJ1-5
v_gene: TRBV7-9

CDR3nt: TGTGCCAGCATGAGGTGGGGGACGAACACTGAAGCTTTCTTT
CDR3aa: CASMRWGTNTEAFF
d_gene: .
abundance: few
j_gene: TRBJ1-1
v_gene: TRBV28

CDR3nt: TGCAGTGCACCCTCCTCGGGGGGACGAAGCAATCAGCCCCAGCATTTT
CDR3aa: CSAPSSGGRSNQPQHF
d_gene: .
abundance: .
j_gene: TRBJ1-5
v_gene: TRBV20-1

CDR3nt: TGTGCCATCAGTGAGTCGGTAGCGGGAGCGGAGTTTACAGATACGCAGTATTTT
CDR3aa: CAISESVAGAEFTDTQYF
d_gene: TRBD2
abundance: few
j_gene: TRBJ2-3
v_gene: TRBV10-3

CDR3nt: TGTGCCAGCAGCCAGATTCCGACCCCGGGACTCCAAGAGACCCAGTACTTC
CDR3aa: CASSQIPTPGLQETQYF
d_gene: .
abundance: few
j_gene: TRBJ2-5
v_gene: TRBV4-2

CDR3nt: TGTGCCAGCAGCTTGGCGGGGGGACAGGTCGGGATGGAAGAGACCCAGTACTTC
CDR3aa: CASSLAGGQVGMEETQYF
d_gene: .
abundance: .
j_gene: TRBJ2-5
v_gene: TRBV5-6

CDR3nt: TGTGCCATCTCCCTCGGGACGGCGAAGAACACTGAAGCTTTCTTT
CDR3aa: CAISLGTAKNTEAFF
d_gene: .
abundance: .
j_gene: TRBJ1-1
v_gene: TRBV10-3

CDR3nt: TGTGCCAGCAGCTTAACCCGGGTATACACAGATACGCAGTATTTT
CDR3aa: CASSLTRVYTDTQYF
d_gene: .
abundance: .
j_gene: TRBJ2-3
v_gene: TRBV11-2

CDR3nt: TGTGCCAGCAGCCCCCGGCCGGACAACTCCGAGCAGTACTTC
CDR3aa: CASSPRPDNSEQYF
d_gene: .
abundance: few
j_gene: TRBJ2-7
v_gene: TRBV11-2

CDR3nt: TGTGCCAGCTATCGCGAGGGGGCGATGGGCGAGCAGTACTTC
CDR3aa: CASYREGAMGEQYF
d_gene: TRBD1
abundance: .
j_gene: TRBJ2-7
v_gene: TRBV18

CDR3nt: TGTGCCACCTCGGACAGGGCAAACACTGAAGCTTTCTTT
CDR3aa: CATSDRANTEAFF
d_gene: TRBD1
abundance: few
j_gene: TRBJ1-1
v_gene: TRBV19

CDR3nt: TGTGCCAGCAGTGAAGGCTCGGGTAGGCAGCCCCAGCATTTT
CDR3aa: CASSEGSGRQPQHF
d_gene: .
abundance: .
j_gene: TRBJ1-5
v_gene: TRBV6-1

CDR3nt: TGTGCCAGCCTGCCTGGGGACAGACAAGAGACCCAGTACTTC
CDR3aa: CASLPGDRQETQYF
d_gene: TRBD1
abundance: few
j_gene: TRBJ2-5
v_gene: TRBV25-1

CDR3nt: TGTGCCTGGGGTAGGGACCCGGGGGTTTATGGCTACACCTTC
CDR3aa: CAWGRDPGVYGYTF
d_gene: .
abundance: .
j_gene: TRBJ1-2
v_gene: TRBV30

CDR3nt: TGTGCCAGCAGTTTCCTGGGGGGAGAGACCCAGTACTTC
CDR3aa: CASSFLGGETQYF
d_gene: .
abundance: many
j_gene: TRBJ2-5
v_gene: TRBV12-3/TRBV12-4

CDR3nt: TGTGCCAGCAGCTTAGTTACGGGGTACCGCCAAGAGACCCAGTACTTC
CDR3aa: CASSLVTGYRQETQYF
d_gene: .
abundance: .
j_gene: TRBJ2-5
v_gene: TRBV7-2

CDR3nt: TGTGCCAGCAGATATGGGGGAGATTCACCCCTCCACTTT
CDR3aa: CASRYGGDSPLHF
d_gene: .
abundance: few
j_gene: TRBJ1-6
v_gene: TRBV7-2

CDR3nt: TGTGCCAGCAGCCCCACAGGGGCTAACTATGGCTACACCTTC
CDR3aa: CASSPTGANYGYTF
d_gene: TRBD1
abundance: .
j_gene: TRBJ1-2
v_gene: TRBV12-3/TRBV12-4

CDR3nt: TGCGCCAGCAGCCAACAGGTTAACTATGGCTACACCTTC
CDR3aa: CASSQQVNYGYTF
d_gene: .
abundance: .
j_gene: TRBJ1-2
v_gene: TRBV4-3

CDR3nt: TGCAGTGCTAGAGGGAGCACAGATACGCAGTATTTT
CDR3aa: CSARGSTDTQYF
d_gene: .
abundance: .
j_gene: TRBJ2-3
v_gene: TRBV20-1

CDR3nt: TGTGCCAGCAGCTTAGCCGGACAGAACTATGGCTACACCTTC
CDR3aa: CASSLAGQNYGYTF
d_gene: .
abundance: .
j_gene: TRBJ1-2
v_gene: TRBV7-2

CDR3nt: TGTGCTAGTGGTGATGACAGGGGGAACACTGAAGCTTTCTTT
CDR3aa: CASGDDRGNTEAFF
d_gene: TRBD1
abundance: .
j_gene: TRBJ1-1
v_gene: TRBV12-5

CDR3nt: TGTGCCTGCCGGGACTCGAACACTGAAGCTTTCTTT
CDR3aa: CACRDSNTEAFF
d_gene: .
abundance: many
j_gene: TRBJ1-1
v_gene: TRBV30

CDR3nt: TGTGCCAGCTTTTCACTAGCGGGAACCTACGAGCAGTACTTC
CDR3aa: CASFSLAGTYEQYF
d_gene: TRBD2
abundance: few
j_gene: TRBJ2-7
v_gene: TRBV6-1